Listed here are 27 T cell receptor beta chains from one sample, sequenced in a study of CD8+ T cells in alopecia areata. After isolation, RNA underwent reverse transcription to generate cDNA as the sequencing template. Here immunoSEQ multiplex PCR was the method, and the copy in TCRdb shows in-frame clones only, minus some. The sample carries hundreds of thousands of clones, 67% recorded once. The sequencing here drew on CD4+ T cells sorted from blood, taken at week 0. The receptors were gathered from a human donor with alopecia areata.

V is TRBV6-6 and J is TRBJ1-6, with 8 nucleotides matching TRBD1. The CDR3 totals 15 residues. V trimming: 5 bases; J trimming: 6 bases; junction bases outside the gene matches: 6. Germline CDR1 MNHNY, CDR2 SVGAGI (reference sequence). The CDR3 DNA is TGTGCCAGCAGTCCCTGGGACAGGAGTAATTCACCCCTCCACTTT. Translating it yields CASSPWDRSNSPLHF.

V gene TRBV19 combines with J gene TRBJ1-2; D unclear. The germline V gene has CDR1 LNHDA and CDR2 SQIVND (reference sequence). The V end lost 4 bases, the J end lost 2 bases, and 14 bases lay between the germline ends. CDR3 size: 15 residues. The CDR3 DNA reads TGTGCCAGTAGTACCCCCCGGACGAAGAACTATGGCTACACCTTC. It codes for CASSTPRTKNYGYTF.

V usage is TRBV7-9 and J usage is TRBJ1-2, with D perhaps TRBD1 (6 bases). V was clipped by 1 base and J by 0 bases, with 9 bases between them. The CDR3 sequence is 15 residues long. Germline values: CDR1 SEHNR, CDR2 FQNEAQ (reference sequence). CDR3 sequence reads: CASSLDWTANYGYTF. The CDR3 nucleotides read TGTGCCAGCAGCTTAGATTGGACAGCTAACTATGGCTACACCTTC.

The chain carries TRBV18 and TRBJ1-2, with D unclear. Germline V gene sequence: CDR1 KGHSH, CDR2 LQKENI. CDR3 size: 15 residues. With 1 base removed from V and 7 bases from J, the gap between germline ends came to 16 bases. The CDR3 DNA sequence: TGTGCCAGCTCACCACGGACGGTCCACAGTGGTGGCTACACCTTC. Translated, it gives CASSPRTVHSGGYTF.

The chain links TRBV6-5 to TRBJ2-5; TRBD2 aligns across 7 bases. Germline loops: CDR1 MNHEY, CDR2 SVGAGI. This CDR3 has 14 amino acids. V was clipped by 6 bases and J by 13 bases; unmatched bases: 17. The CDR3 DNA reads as TGTGCCAGCAGCTCTAGCGGAGGACGCAAGGCGTGGTACTTC. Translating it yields CASSSSGGRKAWYF.

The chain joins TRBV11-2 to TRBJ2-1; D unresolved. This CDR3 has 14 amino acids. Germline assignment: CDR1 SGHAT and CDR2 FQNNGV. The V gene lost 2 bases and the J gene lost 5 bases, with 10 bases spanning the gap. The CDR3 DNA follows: TGTGCCAGCAGCTTAAAGGGTACCCACAATGAGCAGTTCTTC. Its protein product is CASSLKGTHNEQFF.

The CDR3 DNA sequence: TGTGCCAGCAGCCTAGGACAGTCCCGGGTGGATGAGCAGTTCTTC. Translation: CASSLGQSRVDEQFF. The V gene is TRBV7-9, the J gene TRBJ2-1; TRBD1 might be the D (6 bases). Germline loops: CDR1 SEHNR, CDR2 FQNEAQ (reference sequence). The length of the CDR3 is 15 residues. Trimming cost V 5 bases and J 8 bases, with 19 bases left between them.

The CDR3 region is CASARDRVNKETQYF. CDR3 nucleotide sequence: TGTGCCAGCGCCCGAGACAGGGTGAACAAAGAGACCCAGTACTTC. The chain is built from TRBV27 and TRBJ2-5, with TRBD1 identical over 7 bases. CDR3 length: 15 residues. Trimming at V came to 8 bases and at J to 3 bases, leaving 12 bases not matched to a gene. Germline values: CDR1 MNHEY, CDR2 SMNVEV (reference sequence).

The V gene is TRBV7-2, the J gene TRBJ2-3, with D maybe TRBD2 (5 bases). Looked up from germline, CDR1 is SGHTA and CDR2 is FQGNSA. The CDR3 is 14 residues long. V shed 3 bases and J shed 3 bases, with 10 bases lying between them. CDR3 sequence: CASSLAGTTDTQYF. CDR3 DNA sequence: TGTGCCAGCAGCTTGGCGGGTACTACAGATACGCAGTATTTT.

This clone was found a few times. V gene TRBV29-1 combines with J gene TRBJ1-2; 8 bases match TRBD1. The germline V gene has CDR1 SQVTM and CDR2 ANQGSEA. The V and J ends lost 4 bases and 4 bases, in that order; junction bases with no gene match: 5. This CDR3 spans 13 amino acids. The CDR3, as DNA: TGCAGCGTTGGGAACACAGGGGGCTATGGCTACACCTTC. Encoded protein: CSVGNTGGYGYTF.

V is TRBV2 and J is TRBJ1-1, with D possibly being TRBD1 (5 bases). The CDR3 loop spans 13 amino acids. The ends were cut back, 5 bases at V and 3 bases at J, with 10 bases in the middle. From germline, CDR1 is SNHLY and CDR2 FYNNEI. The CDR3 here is CASSRGGDTEAFF. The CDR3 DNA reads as TGTGCCAGCAGTAGGGGAGGGGACACTGAAGCTTTCTTT.

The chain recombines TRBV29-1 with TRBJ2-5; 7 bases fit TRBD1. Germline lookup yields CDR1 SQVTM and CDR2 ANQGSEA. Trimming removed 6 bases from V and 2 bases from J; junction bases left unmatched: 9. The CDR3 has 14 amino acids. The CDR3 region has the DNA TGCAGCGTGCAGGGGGTGTTGATTCAAGAGACCCAGTACTTC. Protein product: CSVQGVLIQETQYF.

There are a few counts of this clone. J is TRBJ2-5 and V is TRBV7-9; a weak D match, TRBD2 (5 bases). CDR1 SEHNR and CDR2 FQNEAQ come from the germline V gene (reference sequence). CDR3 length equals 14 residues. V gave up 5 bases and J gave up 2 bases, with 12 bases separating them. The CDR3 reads CASSARDPQETQYF. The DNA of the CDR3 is TGTGCCAGCAGCGCTCGGGATCCACAAGAGACCCAGTACTTC.

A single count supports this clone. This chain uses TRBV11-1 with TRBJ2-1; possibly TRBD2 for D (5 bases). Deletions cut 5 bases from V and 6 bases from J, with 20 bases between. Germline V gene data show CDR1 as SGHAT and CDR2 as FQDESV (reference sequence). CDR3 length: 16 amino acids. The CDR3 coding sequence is TGTGCCAGCAGCCAGACACGGGGAAACCTGCCCAATGAGCAGTTCTTC. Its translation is CASSQTRGNLPNEQFF.

The CDR3 bases are TGTGCCAGCAGCCCGACAGGGGGACCACAAGAGACCCAGTACTTC. Its translation is CASSPTGGPQETQYF. V gene TRBV5-6 combines with J gene TRBJ2-5; 9 bases agree with TRBD1. The CDR3 has 15 residues. V shed 4 bases, J shed 2 bases, and the junction held 6 bases outside the gene matches. In germline, CDR1 is SGHDT, CDR2 YYEEEE.

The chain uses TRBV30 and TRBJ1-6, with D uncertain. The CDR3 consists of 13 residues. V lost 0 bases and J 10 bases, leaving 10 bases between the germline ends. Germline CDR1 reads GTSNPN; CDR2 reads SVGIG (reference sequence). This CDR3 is CAWSVQKGSPLHF. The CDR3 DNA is TGTGCCTGGAGTGTACAGAAGGGCTCACCCCTCCACTTT. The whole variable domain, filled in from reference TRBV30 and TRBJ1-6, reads SQTIHQWPATLVQPVGSPLSLECTVEGTSNPNLYWYRQAAGRGLQLLFYSVGIGQISSEVPQNLSASRPQDRQFILSSKKLLLSDSGFYLCAWSVQKGSPLHFGNGTRLTVT.

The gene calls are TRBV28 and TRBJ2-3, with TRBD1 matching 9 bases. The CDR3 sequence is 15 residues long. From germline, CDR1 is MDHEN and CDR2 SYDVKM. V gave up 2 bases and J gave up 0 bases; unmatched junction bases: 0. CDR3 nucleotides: TGTGCCAGCAGTTTAGGGACAGGGAGCACAGATACGCAGTATTTT. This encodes CASSLGTGSTDTQYF.

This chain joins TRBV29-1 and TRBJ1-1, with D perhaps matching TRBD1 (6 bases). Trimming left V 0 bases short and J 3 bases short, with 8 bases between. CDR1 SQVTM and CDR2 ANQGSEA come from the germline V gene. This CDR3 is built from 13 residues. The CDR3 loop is CSVEDRGYTEAFF. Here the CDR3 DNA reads TGCAGCGTTGAAGACAGGGGCTACACTGAAGCTTTCTTT.

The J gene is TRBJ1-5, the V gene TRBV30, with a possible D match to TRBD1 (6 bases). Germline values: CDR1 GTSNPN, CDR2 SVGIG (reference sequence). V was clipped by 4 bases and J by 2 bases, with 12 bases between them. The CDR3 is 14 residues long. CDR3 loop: CAWTQGSGNQPQHF. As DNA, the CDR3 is TGTGCCTGGACTCAGGGGTCGGGCAATCAGCCCCAGCATTTT.

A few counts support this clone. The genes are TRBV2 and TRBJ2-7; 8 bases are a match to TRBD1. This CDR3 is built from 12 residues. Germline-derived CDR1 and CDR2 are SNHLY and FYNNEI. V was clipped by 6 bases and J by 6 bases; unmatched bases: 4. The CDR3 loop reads CASRDRGPEQYF. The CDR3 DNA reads TGTGCCAGCAGAGACAGGGGACCCGAGCAGTACTTC. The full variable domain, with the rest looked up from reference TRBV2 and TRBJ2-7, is EPEVTQTPSHQVTQMGQEVILRCVPISNHLYFYWYRQILGQKVEFLVSFYNNEISEKSEIFDDQFSVERPDGSNFTLKIRSTKLEDSAMYFCASRDRGPEQYFGPGTRLTVT.

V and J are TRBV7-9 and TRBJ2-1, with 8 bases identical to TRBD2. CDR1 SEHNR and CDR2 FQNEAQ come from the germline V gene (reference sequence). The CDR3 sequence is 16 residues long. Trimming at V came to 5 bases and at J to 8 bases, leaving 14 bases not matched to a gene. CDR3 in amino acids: CASSPPRTSREDEQFF. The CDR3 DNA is TGTGCCAGCAGCCCGCCGAGGACTAGCCGGGAAGATGAGCAGTTCTTC.

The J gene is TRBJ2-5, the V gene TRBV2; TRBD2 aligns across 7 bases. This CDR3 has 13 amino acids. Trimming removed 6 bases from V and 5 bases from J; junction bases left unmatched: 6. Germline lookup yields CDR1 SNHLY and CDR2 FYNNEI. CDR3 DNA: TGTGCCAGCAGCTCAGAGGGAGGGGAGACCCAGTACTTC. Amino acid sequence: CASSSEGGETQYF.

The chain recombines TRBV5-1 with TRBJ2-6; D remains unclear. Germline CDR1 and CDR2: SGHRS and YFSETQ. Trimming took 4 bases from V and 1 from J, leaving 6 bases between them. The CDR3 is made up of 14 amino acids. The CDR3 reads CASSDLSGANVLTF. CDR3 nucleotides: TGCGCCAGCAGCGATTTGTCTGGGGCCAACGTCCTGACTTTC.

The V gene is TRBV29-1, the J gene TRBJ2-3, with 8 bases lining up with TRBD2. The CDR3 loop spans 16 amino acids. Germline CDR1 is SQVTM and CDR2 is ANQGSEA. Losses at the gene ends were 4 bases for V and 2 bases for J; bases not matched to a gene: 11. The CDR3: CSVVGTRRDYTDTQYF. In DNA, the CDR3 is TGCAGCGTTGTAGGGACTAGGCGGGACTACACAGATACGCAGTATTTT.

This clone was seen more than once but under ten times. The CDR3, as DNA: TGTGCCATCAGTCATACGACAGACGATGGCTACACCTTC. Protein: CAISHTTDDGYTF. The chain uses TRBV10-3 and TRBJ1-2; D possibly corresponds to TRBD1 (5 bases). V dropped 5 bases and J dropped 6 bases, with 13 bases sitting between them. The CDR3 contains 13 residues. The germline V gene encodes CDR1 ENHRY and CDR2 SYGVKD.

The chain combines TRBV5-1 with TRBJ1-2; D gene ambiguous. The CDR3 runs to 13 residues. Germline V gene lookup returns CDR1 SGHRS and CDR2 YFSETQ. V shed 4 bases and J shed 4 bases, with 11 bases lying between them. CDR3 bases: TGCGCCAGCAGCAGCGGACCGACCTATGGCTACACCTTC. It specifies CASSSGPTYGYTF.

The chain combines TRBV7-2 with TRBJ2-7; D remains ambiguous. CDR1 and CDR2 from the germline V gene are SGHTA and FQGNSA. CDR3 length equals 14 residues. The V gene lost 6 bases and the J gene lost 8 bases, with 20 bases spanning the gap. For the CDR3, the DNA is TGTGCCAGCAGTCTCAGTAGCTATTCTACGCAGCAGTACTTC. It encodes CASSLSSYSTQQYF.